Here is one TCR beta chain with its context. Its antigen specificity is not known. Per-base qualities were not stored, and no clone one base away is much larger. The sample originates from a study of T cell repertoires in cytomegalovirus infection (dated by TCRdb to about 2019). About the study as a whole: Recently identified HLA-C-restricted CMV epitopes, whose presentation resists viral immunomodulation, were targeted by peptide stimulations together with well-studied HLA-B-restricted epitopes. Donor HLA type was relevant to the analysis, because carriage of CMV infection together with the matching HLA type was indicated by public TCR beta signatures. Paper-wide results and their limitations: In both this cohort and an independent roughly 330-donor cohort, the cumulative frequency of public TCR beta family members distinguished carriers of CMV infection plus the relevant HLA type. In the ex vivo response, HLA-C-restricted CMV-specific TCR beta clonotypes were dominant, and in two of eight donors the single most frequent clonotype came from this HLA-C-restricted group.

What this sample's treatment or condition label stands for: in vitro stimulation with specific CMV peptide epitopes to enrich CMV-specific T cells. The V and J ends are trimmed by 1 base and 5 bases, leaving 19 bases between them. The germline V gene (reference sequence) gives CDR1 as SGHKS and CDR2 as YYEKEE. From the cysteine up to the phenylalanine, the CDR3 has a length of 18 residues. Only CDR3 DNA is held: 54 bases, read in frame from base 1. The data were produced on an Illumina HiSeq 1500. TCRdb applied fastp at Q25 and MiXCR to the public reads, then kept only in-frame beta chains. Each CDR3 protein appears once, grouped with its most common genes and DNA. The sample includes roughly 860,000 distinct CDR3 sequences, with 32% observed a single time. Around 11% of the sample comes from the top ten.

The specimen was cultured CD8+ T cells from PBMCs, collected from culture after CMV antigen stimulation. This TCR was sampled from a human donor in good health (CMV status not recorded). Some clones in this sample may be carry-over from other donors' samples. Here the chain combines TRBV5-5 and TRBJ1-6, with no confidently assigned D gene. The CDR3 loop reads CASSLPAVVGRDNSPLHF. In nucleotide form, the sequence is TGTGCCAGCAGCTTGCCGGCCGTAGTGGGCCGGGATAATTCACCCCTCCACTTT.